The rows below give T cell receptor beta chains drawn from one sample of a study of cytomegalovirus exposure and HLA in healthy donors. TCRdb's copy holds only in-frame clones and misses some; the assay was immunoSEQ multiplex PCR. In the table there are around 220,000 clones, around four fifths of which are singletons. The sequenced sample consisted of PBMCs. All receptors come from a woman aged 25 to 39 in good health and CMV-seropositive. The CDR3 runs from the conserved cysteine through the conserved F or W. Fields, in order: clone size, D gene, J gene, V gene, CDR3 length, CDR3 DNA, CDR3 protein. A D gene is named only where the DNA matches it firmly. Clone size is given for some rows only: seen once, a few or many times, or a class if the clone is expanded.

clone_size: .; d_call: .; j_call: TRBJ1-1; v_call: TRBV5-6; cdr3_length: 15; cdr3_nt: TGTGCCAGCAGCGAGGAACAGGGATATGGCACTGAAGCTTTCTTT; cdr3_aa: CASSEEQGYGTEAFF
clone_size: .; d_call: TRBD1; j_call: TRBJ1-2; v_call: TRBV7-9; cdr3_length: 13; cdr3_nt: TGTGCCAGCAGCAACACAGGGGACTATGGCTACACCTTC; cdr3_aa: CASSNTGDYGYTF
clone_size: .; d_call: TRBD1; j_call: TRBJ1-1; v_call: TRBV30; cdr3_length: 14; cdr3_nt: TGTGCCTGGAGAGGACCCGGACAGGCCCCTGAAGCTTTCTTT; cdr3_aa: CAWRGPGQAPEAFF
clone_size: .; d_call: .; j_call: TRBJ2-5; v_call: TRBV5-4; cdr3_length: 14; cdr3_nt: TGTACCAGCAGCCAACAGGGCGCTCAAGAGACCCAGTACTTC; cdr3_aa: CTSSQQGAQETQYF
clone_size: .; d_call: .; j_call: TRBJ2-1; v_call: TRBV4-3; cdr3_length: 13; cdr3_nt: TGCGCCAGCAGCCAAGCCGAAGGCAATGAGCAGTTCTTC; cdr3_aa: CASSQAEGNEQFF
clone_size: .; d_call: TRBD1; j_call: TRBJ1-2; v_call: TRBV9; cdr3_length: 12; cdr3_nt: TGTGCCAGCAGGAGTACAGGGGGTGGCTACACCTTC; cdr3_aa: CASRSTGGGYTF
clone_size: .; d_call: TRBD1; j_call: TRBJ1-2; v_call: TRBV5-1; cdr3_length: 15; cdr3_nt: TGCGCCAGCAGCCCCGGGACAGGAGCTAACTATGGCTACACCTTC; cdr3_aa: CASSPGTGANYGYTF
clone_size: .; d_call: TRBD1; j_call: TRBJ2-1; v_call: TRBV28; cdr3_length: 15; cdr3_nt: TGTGCCAGCAGTTTTCGGGACAGGGACTACAATGAGCAGTTCTTC; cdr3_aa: CASSFRDRDYNEQFF
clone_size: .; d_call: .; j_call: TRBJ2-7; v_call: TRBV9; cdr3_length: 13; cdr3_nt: TGTGCCAGCAGCGTAGGGGGTCTCGGCGAGCAGTACTTC; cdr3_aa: CASSVGGLGEQYF
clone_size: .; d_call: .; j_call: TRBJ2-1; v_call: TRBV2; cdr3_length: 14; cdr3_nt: TGTGCCAGGACCAGGGAGAGCTCCTACAATGAGCAGTTCTTC; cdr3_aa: CARTRESSYNEQFF
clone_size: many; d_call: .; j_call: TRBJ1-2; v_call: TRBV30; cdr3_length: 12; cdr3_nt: TGTGCCTGGAGTACATCCTCGGGGGGCTACACCTTC; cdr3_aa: CAWSTSSGGYTF
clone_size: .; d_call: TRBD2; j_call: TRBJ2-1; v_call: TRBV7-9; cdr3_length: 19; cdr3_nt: TGTGCCAGCAGCTTAGCGTTAATAGCGGGAGTGGGCTCCTACAATGAGCAGTTCTTC; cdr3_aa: CASSLALIAGVGSYNEQFF
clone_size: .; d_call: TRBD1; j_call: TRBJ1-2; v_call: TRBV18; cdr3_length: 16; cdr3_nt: TGTGCCAGCTCACCACCCCAGAGGACAGGGGTTTATGGCTACACCTTC; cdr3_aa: CASSPPQRTGVYGYTF
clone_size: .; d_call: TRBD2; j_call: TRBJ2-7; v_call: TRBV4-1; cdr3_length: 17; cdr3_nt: TGCGCCAGCAGCCAAAGGGAGGCTAGCGGGACCTCCTACGAGCAGTACTTC; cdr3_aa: CASSQREASGTSYEQYF
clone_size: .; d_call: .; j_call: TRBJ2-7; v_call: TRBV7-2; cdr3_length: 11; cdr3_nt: TGTGCCAGCAGCTGGGGATACGAGCAGTACTTC; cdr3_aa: CASSWGYEQYF
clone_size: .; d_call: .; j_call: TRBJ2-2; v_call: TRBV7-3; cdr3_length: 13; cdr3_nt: TGTGCCAGCGGTATCAAGAACACCGGGGAGCTGTTTTTT; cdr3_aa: CASGIKNTGELFF
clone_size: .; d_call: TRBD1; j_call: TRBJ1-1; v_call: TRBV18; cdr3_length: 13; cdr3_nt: TGTGCCAGCTCACTATCGGGACAGCTAAAAGCTTTCTTT; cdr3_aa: CASSLSGQLKAFF
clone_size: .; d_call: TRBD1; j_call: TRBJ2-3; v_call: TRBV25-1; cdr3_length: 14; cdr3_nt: TGTGCCAGCAGTTCCGGGACAGTGGCAGATACGCAGTATTTT; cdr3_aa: CASSSGTVADTQYF
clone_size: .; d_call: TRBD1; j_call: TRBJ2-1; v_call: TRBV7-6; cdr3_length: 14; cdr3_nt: TGTGCCAGCAGCTCCATGACAGGGGTCAATGAGCAGTTCTTC; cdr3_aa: CASSSMTGVNEQFF
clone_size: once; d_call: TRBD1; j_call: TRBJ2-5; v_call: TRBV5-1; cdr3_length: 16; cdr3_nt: TGCGCCAGCATAGGGACAGGGACCTTTAGAAAAGAGACCCAGTACTTC; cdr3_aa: CASIGTGTFRKETQYF
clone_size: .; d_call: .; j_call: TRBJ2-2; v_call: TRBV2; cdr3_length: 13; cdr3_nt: TGTGCCAGCAGCGGGGGGAACACCGGGGAGCTGTTTTTT; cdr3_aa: CASSGGNTGELFF
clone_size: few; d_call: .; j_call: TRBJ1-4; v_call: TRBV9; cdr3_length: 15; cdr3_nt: TGTGCCAGCAGCGCCAGATCAGGGGAAGGAGAAAAACTGTTTTTT; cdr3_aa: CASSARSGEGEKLFF
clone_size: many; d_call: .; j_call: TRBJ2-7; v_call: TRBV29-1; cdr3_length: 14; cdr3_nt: TGCAGCGTTCGGAAACAGACGGGAGCCCACGAGCAGTACTTC; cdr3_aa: CSVRKQTGAHEQYF
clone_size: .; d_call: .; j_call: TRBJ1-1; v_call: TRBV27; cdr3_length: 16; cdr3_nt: TGTGCCAGCAGTCCCAGACCGACAGGCGCCCAAGTGGGAGCTTTCTTT; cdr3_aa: CASSPRPTGAQVGAFF
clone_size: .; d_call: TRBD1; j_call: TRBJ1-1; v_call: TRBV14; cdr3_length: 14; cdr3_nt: TGTGCCAGCAGCCTCAGGGGGTGGGACACTGAAGCTTTCTTT; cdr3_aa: CASSLRGWDTEAFF
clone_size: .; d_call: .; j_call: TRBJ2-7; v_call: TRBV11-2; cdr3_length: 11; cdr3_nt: TGTGCCAGCAGCGAAGTCAACGAGCAGTACTTC; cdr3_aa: CASSEVNEQYF